A selection of T cell receptor beta chains follows, all from one sample in a study of OX40 agonist ivuxolimab in advanced cancers. Repertoires were generated with immunoSEQ multiplex PCR, while TCRdb's copy carries only in-frame clones and drops some. The repertoire includes around 25,000 clones, about 86% of them detected once, and around 22% sits in the top ten. This specimen consisted of CD4+ or CD8+ T cells sorted from blood, obtained in a trial of the OX40 agonist ivuxolimab. The source is an adult with an advanced solid tumor such as melanoma, head and neck, liver or kidney cancer. Both conserved end residues are part of each CDR3. D genes are given only for firm matches. Where a row states a size, it is once, few, many or the class of an expanded clone; other rows omit it.

abundance | j_gene | v_gene | d_gene | CDR3nt | CDR3aa
- | TRBJ2-5 | TRBV28 | TRBD2 | TGTGCCAGCAGTTTAAGTCGGTCTAGCGGGACCCCAGAGACCCAGTACTTC | CASSLSRSSGTPETQYF
few | TRBJ2-1 | TRBV7-9 | - | TGTGCCAGCAGCTTATTCTTGGGGGAGCAGTTCTTC | CASSLFLGEQFF
- | TRBJ2-3 | TRBV6-4 | - | TGTGCCAGCAGTGAAACAGGGATTCAAGATACGCAGTATTTT | CASSETGIQDTQYF
- | TRBJ1-1 | TRBV10-3 | - | TGTGCCATCAGTGAGTCTGTGGGGAGGGAAGCTTTCTTT | CAISESVGREAFF
- | TRBJ1-5 | TRBV28 | - | TGTGCCAGCAGTTTGTCAGGAGCCCGTTGGCCCCAGCATTTT | CASSLSGARWPQHF
- | TRBJ2-5 | TRBV30 | - | TGTGCCTGGAGTAGGGGCTTGGAAGAGACCCAGTACTTC | CAWSRGLEETQYF
- | TRBJ2-1 | TRBV27 | TRBD2 | TGTGCCAGCAGAAACGGACTAGCGGAGGAGTTCTTC | CASRNGLAEEFF
- | TRBJ2-1 | TRBV9 | TRBD2 | TGTGCCAGCAGCGTAGACCCTAGTCTAGCGGGAGCCTACAATGAGCAGTTCTTC | CASSVDPSLAGAYNEQFF
- | TRBJ1-1 | TRBV25-1 | TRBD1 | TGTGCCAGCAGTGAATTCGGACAGGTGGGGAACACTGAAGCTTTCTTT | CASSEFGQVGNTEAFF
few | TRBJ2-5 | TRBV28 | - | TGTGCCAGCAGTAATAGACGGACCAATAAAGAGACCCAGTACTTC | CASSNRRTNKETQYF
few | TRBJ2-1 | TRBV25-1 | TRBD2 | TGTGCCAGCAGTGAAGTGGGTAGCGGGATGTCCGCAGTGGAGCAGTTCTTC | CASSEVGSGMSAVEQFF
- | TRBJ2-1 | TRBV11-2 | - | TGTGCCAGCAGCTTAGATCAGGTTAAACGGTTCTTC | CASSLDQVKRFF
few | TRBJ2-7 | TRBV6-1 | TRBD1 | TGTGCCAGCATCCAGCCCGGGACAGGGATCTACGAGCAGTACTTC | CASIQPGTGIYEQYF
- | TRBJ2-5 | TRBV5-1 | TRBD2 | TGCGCCAGTGGCAGCCCGACTAGCGGGGACCAAGAGACCCAGTACTTC | CASGSPTSGDQETQYF
- | TRBJ1-2 | TRBV30 | - | TGTGCCTGGAGTGTACAAAGCTCCTATGGCTACACCTTC | CAWSVQSSYGYTF
- | TRBJ2-1 | TRBV4-1 | - | TGCGCCAGCAGTCCCACAGGGAGCTCCTACAATGAGCAGTTCTTC | CASSPTGSSYNEQFF
- | TRBJ1-3 | TRBV9 | - | TGTGCCAGCAGCCCGTGGAGGGCAGGGAGTTCTGGAAACACCATATATTTT | CASSPWRAGSSGNTIYF
- | TRBJ2-1 | TRBV5-1 | TRBD2 | TGCGCCAGCAGCTTGACGGTAGCGGGAGGTTACAATGAGCAGTTCTTC | CASSLTVAGGYNEQFF